The 27 T cell receptor beta chains in this list originate from one sample, sequenced in a study of glioma-infiltrating T cells after dendritic cell vaccination. The assay was immunoSEQ multiplex PCR, and TCRdb's table has in-frame clones only and misses some. Counted here are around 100,000 clones, about four fifths occurring once; the ten biggest clones make up approximately 12%. This specimen consisted of blood, obtained before dendritic cell vaccination. Receptor source: a human donor with glioblastoma.

This chain joins TRBV2 and TRBJ1-5, with 7 bases matching TRBD1. Germline loops: CDR1 SNHLY, CDR2 FYNNEI. Trimming removed 6 bases from V and 5 bases from J; junction bases left unmatched: 7. The length of the CDR3 is 14 residues. Here the CDR3 DNA reads TGTGCCAGCAGGGCAGACAGGGCCGATCAGCCCCAGCATTTT. Translation: CASRADRADQPQHF.

The J gene is TRBJ1-6, the V gene TRBV30; D gene uncertain. The germline V and J ends were trimmed by 0 bases and 13 bases, with 13 bases remaining between them. The length of the CDR3 is 13 residues. Germline V gives CDR1 GTSNPN, CDR2 SVGIG (reference sequence). The CDR3 reads CAWSVSSDNPLHF. The CDR3 DNA reads TGTGCCTGGAGTGTATCCAGCGATAACCCCCTCCACTTT.

V and J are TRBV13 and TRBJ2-3; 9 bases match TRBD2. J was trimmed by 4 bases and V by 4 bases; bases with no gene match: 15. The germline V gene encodes CDR1 PRHDT and CDR2 FYEKMQ (reference sequence). The CDR3 loop spans 18 amino acids. Here the CDR3 DNA reads TGTGCCAGCAGCTCCTCGGCGGGGCGGGGGGGCGGCTCAGATACGCAGTATTTT. Translation: CASSSSAGRGGGSDTQYF.

In regard to this clone: Different DNA sequences within this sample yield the same CDR3. The CDR3 region has the DNA TGTGCCAGCACCGGGACAGAGAATCAGCCCCAGCATTTT. Amino acids: CASTGTENQPQHF. V and J are TRBV2 and TRBJ1-5, with 7 nucleotides matching TRBD1. The CDR3 is made up of 13 amino acids. Looked up from germline, CDR1 is SNHLY and CDR2 is FYNNEI. V trimming: 7 bases; J trimming: 4 bases; junction bases outside the gene matches: 4.

The V gene is TRBV9, the J gene TRBJ1-5; no clear D. Germline V gives CDR1 SGDLS, CDR2 YYNGEE. The V end lost 1 base, the J end lost 3 bases, and 11 bases lay between the germline ends. This CDR3 region has 15 residues. DNA of the CDR3: TGTGCCAGCAGCGTAACGGGCGGGAACAATCAGCCCCAGCATTTT. Its protein is CASSVTGGNNQPQHF.

This clone appeared a few times. This rearrangement joins TRBV19 to TRBJ2-7; 10 nucleotides line up with TRBD1. CDR1 is LNHDA and CDR2 is SQIVND in the germline V gene (reference sequence). This CDR3 is 15 amino acids long. The junction had 6 bases not matched to a gene; V was cut back by 5 bases and J by 2 bases. The CDR3 reads CASSSRGTGAYEQYF. The DNA of the CDR3 is TGTGCCAGTAGTTCCCGCGGGACAGGGGCCTACGAGCAGTACTTC. The complete variable domain, with remaining parts taken from reference TRBV19 and TRBJ2-7, reads DGGITQSPKYLFRKEGQNVTLSCEQNLNHDAMYWYRQDPGQGLRLIYYSQIVNDFQKGDIAEGYSVSREKKESFPLTVTSAQKNPTAFYLCASSSRGTGAYEQYFGPGTRLTVT.

With respect to this clone: An end of the junction differs from the germline gene, which may be a read error. This chain links TRBV4-2 with TRBJ2-2; 7 bases fit TRBD1. The CDR3 length is 17 residues. Germline CDR1 reads LGHNA; CDR2 reads YNFKEQ. The CDR3 reads CASSQDVDRDNTGELFF. The DNA of the CDR3 is TGTGCCAGCAGTCAAGACGTCGACAGGGACAACACCGGGGAGCTGTTTTTT.

The chain links TRBV5-5 to TRBJ2-7, with 7 bases aligning to TRBD1. Per the germline V gene, CDR1 is SGHKS and CDR2 is YYEKEE (reference sequence). Germline trimming cut 4 bases from V and 1 base from J; bases unmatched to any gene: 5. This CDR3 region has 14 residues. Here the CDR3 DNA reads TGTGCCAGCAGCCCGCCGGACAGGTCCTACGAGCAGTACTTC. As protein: CASSPPDRSYEQYF. The whole variable domain, remainder taken from reference TRBV5-5 and TRBJ2-7, is DAGVTQSPTHLIKTRGQQVTLRCSPISGHKSVSWYQQVLGQGPQFIFQYYEKEERGRGNFPDRFSARQFPNYSSELNVNALLLGDSALYLCASSPPDRSYEQYFGPGTRLTVT.

The V call is TRBV5-1, the J call TRBJ1-1; the D is unclear. The CDR3 extends over 13 amino acids. Looked up from germline, CDR1 is SGHRS and CDR2 is YFSETQ. V dropped 4 bases and J dropped 8 bases, with 15 bases sitting between them. Written as DNA, the CDR3 is TGCGCCAGCAGCGCTTCGAGACATCAAGAAGCTTTCTTT. It translates to CASSASRHQEAFF.

In its sample, this clone was seen a few times. The chain uses TRBV19 and TRBJ1-2, with TRBD1 matching 11 bases. Per the germline V gene, CDR1 is LNHDA and CDR2 is SQIVND (reference sequence). V gave up 6 bases and J gave up 4 bases; unmatched junction bases: 10. This CDR3 has 16 amino acids. The CDR3 loop reads CASSDTGTGGSYGYTF. DNA of the CDR3: TGTGCCAGTAGCGATACCGGGACAGGGGGTTCCTATGGCTACACCTTC.

The chain uses TRBV4-3 and TRBJ2-7; D remains unclear. V was trimmed by 3 bases and J by 0 bases, leaving 15 bases between them. CDR3 length equals 16 residues. Per germline, CDR1 LGHNA and CDR2 YSLEER. Written as DNA, the CDR3 is TGCGCCAGCAGCCACCCACCCCAAAAGAGCTCCTACGAGCAGTACTTC. Its protein product is CASSHPPQKSSYEQYF.

The rearrangement uses TRBV7-2 and TRBJ2-2, with 8 bases lining up with TRBD2. The length of the CDR3 is 17 residues. Germline-derived CDR1 and CDR2 are SGHTA and FQGNSA. The V and J ends lost 3 bases and 2 bases, in that order; junction bases with no gene match: 8. The CDR3 DNA follows: TGTGCCAGCAGCTTGCCGGGAGGGGACTATAACACCGGGGAGCTGTTTTTT. Amino acid sequence: CASSLPGGDYNTGELFF.

This clone occurred a few times. The CDR3 DNA is TGCGCCAGCAGTGTAGGGACTTGGCCCCAGCATTTT. The encoded protein is CASSVGTWPQHF. V gene TRBV10-1 combines with J gene TRBJ1-5; tentatively, D is TRBD1 (5 bases). The V end lost 4 bases, the J end lost 9 bases, and 10 bases lay between the germline ends. The germline V gene encodes CDR1 WNHNN and CDR2 SYGVQD (reference sequence). There are 12 residues in the CDR3.

The chain carries TRBV5-1 and TRBJ1-2; the D gene is possibly TRBD1 (6 bases). Germline lookup yields CDR1 SGHRS and CDR2 YFSETQ. Trimming shortened V by 4 bases and J by 2 bases, and 9 bases separated the two germline ends. CDR3 length: 13 residues. The CDR3 reads CASSAGQNYGYTF. For the CDR3, the DNA is TGCGCCAGCAGCGCTGGACAGAACTATGGCTACACCTTC.

CDR3 region: CAWSVQVVGTIYF. The CDR3 DNA reads as TGTGCCTGGAGTGTGCAGGTAGTGGGCACCATATATTTT. The V and J genes are TRBV30 and TRBJ1-3; D is unresolved. Germline V gene lookup returns CDR1 GTSNPN and CDR2 SVGIG (reference sequence). V lost 0 bases and J lost 9, with 12 bases in between. The CDR3 has 13 residues. Variable domain in full (rest from reference TRBV30 and TRBJ1-3): SQTIHQWPATLVQPVGSPLSLECTVEGTSNPNLYWYRQAAGRGLQLLFYSVGIGQISSEVPQNLSASRPQDRQFILSSKKLLLSDSGFYLCAWSVQVVGTIYFGEGSWLTVV.

This clone was seen a handful of times. The rearrangement links TRBV19 to TRBJ1-1; D gene unclear. CDR1 is LNHDA and CDR2 is SQIVND in the germline V gene (reference sequence). V dropped 5 bases and J dropped 5 bases, with 15 bases sitting between them. The CDR3 covers 14 residues. Here the CDR3 DNA reads TGTGCCAGTAGTGCTAGGACCCGGGGAACTGAAGCTTTCTTT. It codes for CASSARTRGTEAFF. The variable domain in full, completed from reference TRBV19 and TRBJ1-1, reads DGGITQSPKYLFRKEGQNVTLSCEQNLNHDAMYWYRQDPGQGLRLIYYSQIVNDFQKGDIAEGYSVSREKKESFPLTVTSAQKNPTAFYLCASSARTRGTEAFFGQGTRLTVV.

CDR3 DNA sequence: TGTGCCAGTAGTACCCCGACAGGATTCTCCTACGAGCAGTACTTC. Protein: CASSTPTGFSYEQYF. This chain connects TRBV19 to TRBJ2-7, with D possibly being TRBD1 (6 bases). V lost 4 bases, J lost 0 bases, and 13 bases lay in between. This CDR3 is built from 15 residues. Germline V lookup: CDR1 LNHDA, CDR2 SQIVND (reference sequence).

The chain joins TRBV4-1 to TRBJ2-1; D gene uncertain. Germline V gene sequence: CDR1 MGHRA, CDR2 YSYEKL. The CDR3 loop spans 13 amino acids. V was shortened by 1 base and J by 1 base, with 2 bases between the two germline ends. The CDR3 protein is CASSQVSYNEQFF. The CDR3 region has the DNA TGCGCCAGCAGCCAAGTATCCTACAATGAGCAGTTCTTC.

This chain joins TRBV5-4 and TRBJ2-1; 10 bases agree with TRBD2. The ends lost 2 bases at V and 4 bases at J; junction bases unmatched: 6. Germline CDR1 and CDR2: SGHNT and YYREEE (reference sequence). The CDR3 sequence is 16 residues long. This chain's CDR3 is CASSLRTSGYYNEQFF. In DNA form, the CDR3 reads TGTGCCAGCAGCTTACGGACTAGCGGCTATTACAATGAGCAGTTCTTC.

The chain has TRBV18 and TRBJ1-2; 9 nucleotides agree with TRBD1. The V and J ends lost 3 bases and 4 bases, in that order; junction bases with no gene match: 9. The CDR3 is 16 residues long. Germline CDR1 reads KGHSH; CDR2 reads LQKENI. Written as DNA, the CDR3 is TGTGCCAGCTCACCCTTACAGGGGGCAAGAGGCTATGGCTACACCTTC. It codes for CASSPLQGARGYGYTF.

Here the CDR3 reads CASSRDRENTEAFF. CDR3 DNA: TGTGCCAGCTCACGGGACAGGGAGAACACTGAAGCTTTCTTT. The V gene is TRBV18, the J gene TRBJ1-1; 9 bases are a match to TRBD1. Trimming took 4 bases from V and 1 from J; bases not matched to a gene: 1. The CDR3 length is 14 residues. Germline CDR1 reads KGHSH; CDR2 reads LQKENI. Together with reference TRBV18 and TRBJ1-1, the CDR3 gives the full variable domain: NAGVMQNPRHLVRRRGQEARLRCSPMKGHSHVYWYRQLPEEGLKFMVYLQKENIIDESGMPKERFSAEFPKEGPSILRIQQVVRGDSAAYFCASSRDRENTEAFFGQGTRLTVV.

The chain combines TRBV5-4 with TRBJ1-1, with 9 positions matching TRBD1. Germline CDR1 and CDR2: SGHNT and YYREEE (reference sequence). The V gene end was trimmed by 4 bases and the J gene end by 1 base; junction bases not matched to a gene: 2. This CDR3 is 14 amino acids long. The CDR3 DNA reads as TGTGCCAGCAGCAGGGGACAGGGGAACACTGAAGCTTTCTTT. Encoded protein: CASSRGQGNTEAFF.

This chain uses TRBV6-4 with TRBJ1-2; no clear D. Germline assignment: CDR1 MRHNA and CDR2 SNTAGT. The CDR3 extends over 15 amino acids. V lost 8 bases to trimming and J lost 2 bases, with 18 bases between them. The CDR3 DNA follows: TGTGCCAGCCCTACCGACCCTGACACAAACTATGGCTACACCTTC. Residues: CASPTDPDTNYGYTF.

The chain combines TRBV10-1 with TRBJ1-3; TRBD1 matches 7 bases. CDR3 length: 14 amino acids. Trimming at V came to 7 bases and at J to 6 bases, leaving 9 bases not matched to a gene. CDR1 and CDR2 from the germline V gene are WNHNN and SYGVQD (reference sequence). The DNA of the CDR3 is TGCGCCAGCACCGCGACAGGGCCACTAAACACCATATATTTT. Its protein is CASTATGPLNTIYF.

The V call is TRBV7-6, the J call TRBJ2-7; D remains ambiguous. Germline values: CDR1 SGHVS, CDR2 FNYEAQ. The CDR3 loop spans 13 amino acids. Trimming left V 1 base short and J 6 bases short, with 10 bases between. The CDR3 sequence is CASSLVIWAEQYF. As DNA, the CDR3 is TGTGCCAGCAGCTTAGTTATATGGGCCGAGCAGTACTTC.

This chain uses TRBV4-3 with TRBJ1-1; D is perhaps TRBD1 (6 bases). Trimming left V 8 bases short and J 4 bases short, with 14 bases between. The CDR3 length is 13 residues. CDR1 LGHNA and CDR2 YSLEER come from the germline V gene. The chain's CDR3 is CASRDRGATEAFF. CDR3 bases: TGCGCCAGCCGCGACCGGGGGGCCACTGAAGCTTTCTTT.

V and J are TRBV6-5 and TRBJ1-1, with TRBD1 as a possible D gene (5 bases). Deletions cut 8 bases from V and 2 bases from J, with 12 bases between. There are 13 residues in the CDR3. Germline CDR1 and CDR2: MNHEY and SVGAGI. CDR3 sequence (DNA): TGTGCCAGCCTGGGGGGGAGAAACACTGAAGCTTTCTTT. It codes for CASLGGRNTEAFF.